This T cell receptor beta chain originates from a study of shared clonotypes between healthy human individuals. About the study: The donors, two women and a few men, were aged 18 to 49. Each donor had three CD4 naive, three CD4 memory, two CD8 naive and one CD8 memory plate.

Produced via immunoSEQ multiplex PCR; TCRdb's table is partial and in-frame only. The sample has more than 550,000 clones, around 91% seen once. The donors, healthy adults who were HIV-negative, had experienced no recent acute infections or vaccinations. The CDR3 has 13 residues. Trimming took 7 bases from V and 11 from J; bases not matched to a gene: 8. The germline V gene has CDR1 LNHDA and CDR2 SQIVND (reference sequence). The chain links TRBV19 to TRBJ2-1; 10 nucleotides align to TRBD2. This receptor was taken from a man between 18 and 35 years old in good health. Some clones in this sample may be carry-over from other donors' samples. The sequencing sample was made of memory CD8+ T cells from PBMCs. Subset indicated: CD45RO+ cells pooled with CCR7-negative TemRA cells. The CDR3 sequence: CASIQGLAEKQFF. CDR3 DNA sequence: TGTGCCAGTATTCAAGGACTAGCGGAAAAGCAGTTCTTC.